The 8 T cell receptor beta chains below all came from one sample that was sequenced in a study of blood T cell repertoires in COVID-19. Libraries were prepared by immunoSEQ multiplex PCR; TCRdb keeps only in-frame clonotypes and omits some of them. The sample yields 250,000 or so clones, approximately 90% seen once. The sequencing sample was made of PBMCs or T cells enriched from blood (not recorded which). All receptors derive from a woman in her 30s with acute COVID-19.

This clone was observed once. The chain uses TRBV2 and TRBJ2-1; TRBD2 matches 11 bases. This CDR3 contains 15 residues. V trimming: 6 bases; J trimming: 2 bases; junction bases outside the gene matches: 3. The germline V gene has CDR1 SNHLY and CDR2 FYNNEI. This chain's CDR3 is CASSLLAGAYNEQFF. Written as DNA, the CDR3 is TGTGCCAGCAGCCTACTAGCGGGGGCCTACAATGAGCAGTTCTTC. Variable domain in full (rest from reference TRBV2 and TRBJ2-1): EPEVTQTPSHQVTQMGQEVILRCVPISNHLYFYWYRQILGQKVEFLVSFYNNEISEKSEIFDDQFSVERPDGSNFTLKIRSTKLEDSAMYFCASSLLAGAYNEQFFGPGTRLTVL.

This clone was recorded once. The J gene is TRBJ1-2, the V gene TRBV2; 9 bases fit TRBD1. V lost 4 bases to trimming and J lost 6 bases; unmatched junction nucleotides: 12. Germline-derived CDR1 and CDR2 are SNHLY and FYNNEI. This CDR3 is built from 16 residues. CDR3 sequence (DNA): TGTGCCAGCAGTGGGTTGTGGGGACAGGGTTTAGATGGCTACACCTTC. Its translation: CASSGLWGQGLDGYTF. The full variable domain, rest sourced from reference TRBV2 and TRBJ1-2, is EPEVTQTPSHQVTQMGQEVILRCVPISNHLYFYWYRQILGQKVEFLVSFYNNEISEKSEIFDDQFSVERPDGSNFTLKIRSTKLEDSAMYFCASSGLWGQGLDGYTFGSGTRLTVV.

This clone was seen more than once but under ten times. The chain carries TRBV6-6 and TRBJ1-5, with a possible D match to TRBD1 (5 bases). V dropped 8 bases and J dropped 4 bases, with 15 bases sitting between them. Germline CDR1 reads MNHNY; CDR2 reads SVGAGI (reference sequence). This CDR3 spans 14 amino acids. The CDR3 protein is CASVSGGGNQPQHF. CDR3 sequence (DNA): TGTGCCAGCGTGTCGGGGGGTGGGAATCAGCCCCAGCATTTT.

As DNA, the CDR3 is TGCGCCAGCAGTCCCCGGGCCTGGGGGGACACTGAAGCTTTCTTT. Protein sequence: CASSPRAWGDTEAFF. The V and J genes are TRBV4-3 and TRBJ1-1; D perhaps matches TRBD1 (5 bases). From germline, CDR1 is LGHNA and CDR2 YSLEER. Trimming shortened V by 6 bases and J by 3 bases, and 17 bases separated the two germline ends. The CDR3 runs to 15 residues.

V is TRBV27 and J is TRBJ1-5; D remains ambiguous. This CDR3 contains 12 residues. CDR1 MNHEY and CDR2 SMNVEV come from the germline V gene (reference sequence). V lost 8 bases and J lost 6, with 11 bases in between. The CDR3 reads CASSQAGQPQHF. In nucleotides, the CDR3 is TGTGCCAGCTCACAAGCAGGTCAGCCCCAGCATTTT.

The V call is TRBV10-3, the J call TRBJ2-2; TRBD1 is a possible D gene (6 bases). CDR1 is ENHRY and CDR2 is SYGVKD in the germline V gene. The CDR3 consists of 16 residues. V was pared by 6 bases and J by 3 bases, with 17 bases between. CDR3 nucleotide sequence: TGTGCCATCAGCGTACAGGGAGAAGGCGACACCGGGGAGCTGTTTTTT. Translating it yields CAISVQGEGDTGELFF.

This chain connects TRBV5-4 to TRBJ2-7; 11 positions match TRBD2. This CDR3 has 18 residues. Trimming cost V 0 bases and J 2 bases; bases outside gene matches: 10. Looked up from germline, CDR1 is SGHNT and CDR2 is YYREEE (reference sequence). The DNA for the CDR3 is TGTGCCAGCAGCTTGGGCCGGTCGACTAGCGGGGCGCCCTACGAGCAGTACTTC. This sequence encodes CASSLGRSTSGAPYEQYF.

This rearrangement joins TRBV10-2 to TRBJ1-2; 8 bases are shared with TRBD1. Germline-derived CDR1 and CDR2 are WSHSY and SAAADI. Unmatched junction bases numbered 0, after V lost 8 bases and J lost 4 bases. This CDR3 region has 11 residues. Here the CDR3 DNA reads TGCGCCAGCGGACAGGGCTATGGCTACACCTTC. This codes for CASGQGYGYTF.